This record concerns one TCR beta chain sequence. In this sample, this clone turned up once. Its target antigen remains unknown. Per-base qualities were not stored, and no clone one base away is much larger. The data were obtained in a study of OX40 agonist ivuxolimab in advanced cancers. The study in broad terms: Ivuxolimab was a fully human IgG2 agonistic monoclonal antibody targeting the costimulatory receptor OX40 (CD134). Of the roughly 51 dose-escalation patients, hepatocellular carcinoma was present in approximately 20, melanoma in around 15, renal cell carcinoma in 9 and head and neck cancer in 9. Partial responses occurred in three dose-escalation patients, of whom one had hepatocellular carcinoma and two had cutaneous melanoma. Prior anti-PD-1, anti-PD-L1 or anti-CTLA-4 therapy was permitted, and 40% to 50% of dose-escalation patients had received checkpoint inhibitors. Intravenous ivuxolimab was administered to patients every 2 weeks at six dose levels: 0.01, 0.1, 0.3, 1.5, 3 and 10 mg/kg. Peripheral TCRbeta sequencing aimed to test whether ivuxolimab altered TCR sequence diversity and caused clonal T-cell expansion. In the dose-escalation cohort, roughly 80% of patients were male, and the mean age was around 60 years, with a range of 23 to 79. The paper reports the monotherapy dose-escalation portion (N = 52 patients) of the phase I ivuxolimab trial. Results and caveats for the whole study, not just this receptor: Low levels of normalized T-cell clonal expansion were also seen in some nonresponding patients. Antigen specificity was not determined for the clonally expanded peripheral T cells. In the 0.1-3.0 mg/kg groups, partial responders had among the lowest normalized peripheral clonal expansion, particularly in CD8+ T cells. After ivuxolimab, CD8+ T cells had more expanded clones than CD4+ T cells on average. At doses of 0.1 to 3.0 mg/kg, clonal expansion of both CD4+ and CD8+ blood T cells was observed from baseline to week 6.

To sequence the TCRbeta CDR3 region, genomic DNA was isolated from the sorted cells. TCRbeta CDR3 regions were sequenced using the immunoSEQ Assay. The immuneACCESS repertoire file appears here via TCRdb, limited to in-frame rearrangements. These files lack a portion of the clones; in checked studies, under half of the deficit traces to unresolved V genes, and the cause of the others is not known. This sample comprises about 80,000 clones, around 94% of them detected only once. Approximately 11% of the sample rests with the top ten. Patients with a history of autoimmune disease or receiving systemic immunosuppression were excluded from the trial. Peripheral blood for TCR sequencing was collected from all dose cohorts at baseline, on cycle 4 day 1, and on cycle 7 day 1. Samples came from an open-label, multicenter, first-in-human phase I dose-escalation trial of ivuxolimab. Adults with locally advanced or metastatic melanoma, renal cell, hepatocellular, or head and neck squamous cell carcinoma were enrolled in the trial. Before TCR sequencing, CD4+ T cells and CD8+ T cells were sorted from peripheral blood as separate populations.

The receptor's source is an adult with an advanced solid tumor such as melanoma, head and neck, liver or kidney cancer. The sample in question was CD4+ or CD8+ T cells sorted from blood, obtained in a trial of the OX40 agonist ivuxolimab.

For the CDR3, the sequence is CSVEVGSTSSYEQYF. The sequenced DNA is TGCAGCGTTGAAGTGGGGTCGACTAGCTCCTACGAGCAGTACTTC. The chain is made from TRBV29-1 and TRBJ2-7; perhaps TRBD2 is the D gene, with 6 bases matching. Looking up the germline V gene yields CDR1 SQVTM and CDR2 ANQGSEA. The CDR3 spans 15 residues, from the cysteine through the phenylalanine. The retained sequence is limited to the CDR3, 45 bases, with the frame set at the first base. Trimming costs V 1 base and J 0 bases, and their ends lie 13 bases apart.